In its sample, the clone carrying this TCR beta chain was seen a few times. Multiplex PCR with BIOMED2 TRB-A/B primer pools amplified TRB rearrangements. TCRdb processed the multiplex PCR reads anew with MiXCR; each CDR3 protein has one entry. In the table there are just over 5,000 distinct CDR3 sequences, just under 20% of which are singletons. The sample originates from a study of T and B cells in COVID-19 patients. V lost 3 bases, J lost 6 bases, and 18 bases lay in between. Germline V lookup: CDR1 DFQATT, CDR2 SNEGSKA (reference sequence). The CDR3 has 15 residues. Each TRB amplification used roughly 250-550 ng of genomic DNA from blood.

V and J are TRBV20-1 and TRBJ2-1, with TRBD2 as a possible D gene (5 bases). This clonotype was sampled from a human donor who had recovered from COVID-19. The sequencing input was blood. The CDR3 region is CSARDLGGGGNEQFF. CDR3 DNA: TGCAGTGCTAGGGATTTGGGCGGAGGCGGCAATGAGCAGTTCTTC.